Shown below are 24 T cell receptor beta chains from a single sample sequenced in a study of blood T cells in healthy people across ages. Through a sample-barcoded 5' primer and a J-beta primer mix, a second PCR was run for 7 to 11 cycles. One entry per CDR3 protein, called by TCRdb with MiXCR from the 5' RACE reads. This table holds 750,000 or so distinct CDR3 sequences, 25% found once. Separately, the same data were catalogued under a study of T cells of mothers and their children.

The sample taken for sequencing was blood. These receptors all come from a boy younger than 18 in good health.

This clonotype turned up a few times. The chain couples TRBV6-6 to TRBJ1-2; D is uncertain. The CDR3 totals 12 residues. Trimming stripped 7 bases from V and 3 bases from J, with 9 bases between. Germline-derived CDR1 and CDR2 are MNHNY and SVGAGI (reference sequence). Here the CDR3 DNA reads TGTGCCAGCAAAGCGACCGACTATGGCTACACCTTC. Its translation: CASKATDYGYTF.

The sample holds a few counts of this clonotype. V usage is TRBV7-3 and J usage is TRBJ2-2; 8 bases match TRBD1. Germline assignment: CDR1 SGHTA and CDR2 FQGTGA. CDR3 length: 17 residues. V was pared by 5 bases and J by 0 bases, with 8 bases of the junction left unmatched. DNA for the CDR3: TGTGCCAGCAGCCTGGGGCCAGGGGGCCCGAACACCGGGGAGCTGTTTTTT. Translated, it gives CASSLGPGGPNTGELFF. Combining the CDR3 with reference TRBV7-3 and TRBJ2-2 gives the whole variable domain GAGVSQTPSNKVTEKGKYVELRCDPISGHTALYWYRQSLGQGPEFLIYFQGTGAADDSGLPNDRFFAVRPEGSVSTLKIQRTERGDSAVYLCASSLGPGGPNTGELFFGEGSRLTVL.

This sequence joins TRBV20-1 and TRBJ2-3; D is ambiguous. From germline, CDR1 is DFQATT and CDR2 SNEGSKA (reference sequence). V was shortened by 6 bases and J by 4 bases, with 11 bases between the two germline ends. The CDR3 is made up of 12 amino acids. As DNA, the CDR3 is TGCAGTGCCACGGGTAATGCAGATACGCAGTATTTT. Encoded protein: CSATGNADTQYF.

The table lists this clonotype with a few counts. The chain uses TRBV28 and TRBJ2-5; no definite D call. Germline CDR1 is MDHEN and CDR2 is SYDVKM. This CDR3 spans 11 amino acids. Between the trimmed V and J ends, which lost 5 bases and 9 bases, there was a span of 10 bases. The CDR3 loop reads CASSASMAQYF. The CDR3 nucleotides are TGTGCCAGCAGTGCCTCTATGGCCCAGTACTTC.

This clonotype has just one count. The CDR3 bases are TGTGCCAGCAGCCAGTCTAGCGGGAGAGTCTACGAGCAGTACGTC. Translated, it gives CASSQSSGRVYEQYV. The chain combines TRBV11-1 with TRBJ2-5; 10 nucleotides agree with TRBD2. The J call may not be correct, given that the DNA end is closer to TRBJ2-7. Germline lookup yields CDR1 SGHAT and CDR2 FQDESV (reference sequence). This CDR3 comprises 15 residues.

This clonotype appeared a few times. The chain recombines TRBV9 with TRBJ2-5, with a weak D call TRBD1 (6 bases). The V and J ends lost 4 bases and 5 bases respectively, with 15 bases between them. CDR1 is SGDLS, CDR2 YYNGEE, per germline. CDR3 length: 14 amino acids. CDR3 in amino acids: CASSPQTGMETQYF. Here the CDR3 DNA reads TGTGCCAGCAGCCCCCAAACAGGGATGGAGACCCAGTACTTC.

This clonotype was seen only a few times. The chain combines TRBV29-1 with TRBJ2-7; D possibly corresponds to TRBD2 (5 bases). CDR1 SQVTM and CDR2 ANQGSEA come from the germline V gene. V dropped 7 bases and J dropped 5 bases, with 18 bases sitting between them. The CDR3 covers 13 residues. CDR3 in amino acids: CSAAGLVLDEQYF. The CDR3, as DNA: TGCAGCGCCGCTGGACTGGTGCTGGACGAGCAGTACTTC.

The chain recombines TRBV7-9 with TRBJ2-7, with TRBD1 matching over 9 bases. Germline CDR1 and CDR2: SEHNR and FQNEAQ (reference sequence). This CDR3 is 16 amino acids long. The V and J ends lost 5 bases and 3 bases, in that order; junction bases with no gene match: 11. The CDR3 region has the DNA TGTGCCAGCAGCCGGGACAGGGATCCCTCGATCTACGAGCAGTACTTC. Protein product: CASSRDRDPSIYEQYF.

The CDR3 loop reads CSGNGANGYTF. In DNA, the CDR3 is TGCAGCGGAAACGGGGCGAATGGCTACACCTTC. This chain connects TRBV29-1 to TRBJ1-2, with a weak D call TRBD1 (5 bases). This CDR3 is 11 amino acids long. Looked up from germline, CDR1 is SQVTM and CDR2 is ANQGSEA. Trimming took 7 bases from V and 6 from J, leaving 12 bases between them.

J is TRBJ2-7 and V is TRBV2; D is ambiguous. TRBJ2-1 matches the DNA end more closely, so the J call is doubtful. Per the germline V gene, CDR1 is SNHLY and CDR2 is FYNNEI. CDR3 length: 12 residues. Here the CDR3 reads CASSEGLDEQFF. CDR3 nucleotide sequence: TGTGCCAGCAGTGAGGGGTTGGATGAGCAGTTCTTC.

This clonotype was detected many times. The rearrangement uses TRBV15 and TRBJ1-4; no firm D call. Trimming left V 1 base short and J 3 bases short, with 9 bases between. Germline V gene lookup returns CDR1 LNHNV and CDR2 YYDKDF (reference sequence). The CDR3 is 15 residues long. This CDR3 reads CATSRVGRPNEKLFF. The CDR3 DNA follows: TGTGCCACCAGCAGAGTCGGCAGACCTAATGAAAAACTGTTTTTT.

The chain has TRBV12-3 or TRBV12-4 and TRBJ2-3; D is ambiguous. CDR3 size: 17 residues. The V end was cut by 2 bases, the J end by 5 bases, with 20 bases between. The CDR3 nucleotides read TGTGCCAGCAGTTTAAGTTTACGTCAGATAACCTTAGATACGCAGTATTTT. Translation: CASSLSLRQITLDTQYF.

The CDR3 loop is CASTPNRDRDYEQYF. The CDR3 region has the DNA TGTGCCAGCACGCCCAACCGGGACAGGGACTACGAGCAGTACTTC. The gene calls are TRBV27 and TRBJ2-7, with 9 bases fitting TRBD1. V lost 7 bases to trimming and J lost 3 bases; unmatched junction nucleotides: 10. The germline CDR1 and CDR2 sequences are MNHEY and SMNVEV (reference sequence). The CDR3 totals 15 residues.

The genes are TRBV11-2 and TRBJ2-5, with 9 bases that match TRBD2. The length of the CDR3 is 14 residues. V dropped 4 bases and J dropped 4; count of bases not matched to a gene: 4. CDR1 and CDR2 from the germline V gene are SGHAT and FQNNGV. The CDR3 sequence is CASSSLSGRETQYF. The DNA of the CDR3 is TGTGCCAGCAGCTCCCTTAGCGGGAGAGAGACCCAGTACTTC.

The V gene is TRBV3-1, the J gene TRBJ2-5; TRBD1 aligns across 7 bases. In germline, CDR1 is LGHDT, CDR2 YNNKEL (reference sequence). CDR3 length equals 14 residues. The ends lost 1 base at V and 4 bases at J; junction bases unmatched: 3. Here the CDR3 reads CASSQVRTGETQYF. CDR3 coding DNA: TGTGCCAGCAGCCAAGTTCGGACAGGAGAGACCCAGTACTTC.

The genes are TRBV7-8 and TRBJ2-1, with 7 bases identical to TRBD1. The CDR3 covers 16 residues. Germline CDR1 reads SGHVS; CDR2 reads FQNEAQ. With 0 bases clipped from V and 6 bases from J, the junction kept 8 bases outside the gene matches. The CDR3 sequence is CASSLARTGHVNEQFF. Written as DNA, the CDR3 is TGTGCCAGCAGCTTAGCTCGGACAGGTCATGTCAATGAGCAGTTCTTC.

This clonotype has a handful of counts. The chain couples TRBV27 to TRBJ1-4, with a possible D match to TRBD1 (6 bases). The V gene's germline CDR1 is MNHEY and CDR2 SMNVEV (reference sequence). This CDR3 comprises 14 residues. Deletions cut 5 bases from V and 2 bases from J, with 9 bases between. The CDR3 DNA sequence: TGTGCCAGCAGTCAAGACAGGACTAATGAAAAACTGTTTTTT. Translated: CASSQDRTNEKLFF.

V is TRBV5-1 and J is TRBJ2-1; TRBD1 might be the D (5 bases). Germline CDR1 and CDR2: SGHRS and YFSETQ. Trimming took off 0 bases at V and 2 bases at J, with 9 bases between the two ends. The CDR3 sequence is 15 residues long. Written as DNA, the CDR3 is TGCGCCAGCAGCTTGGAGGGGTCTACCTACAATGAGCAGTTCTTC. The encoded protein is CASSLEGSTYNEQFF.

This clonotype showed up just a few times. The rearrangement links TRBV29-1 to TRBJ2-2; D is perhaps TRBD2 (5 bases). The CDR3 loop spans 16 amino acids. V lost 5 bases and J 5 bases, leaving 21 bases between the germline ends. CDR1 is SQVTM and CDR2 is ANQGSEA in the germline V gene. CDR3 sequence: CSVKRDLGFSTGELFF. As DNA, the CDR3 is TGCAGCGTTAAGAGGGATTTAGGATTTAGTACCGGGGAGCTGTTTTTT.

CDR3 amino acids: CASSYSSRTGGYEQYF. Here the CDR3 DNA reads TGTGCCAGCAGTTACTCGAGTAGGACAGGGGGATACGAGCAGTACTTC. V usage is TRBV6-2 or TRBV6-3 and J usage is TRBJ2-7, with 10 bases fitting TRBD1. In germline, CDR1 is MNHEY, CDR2 SVGEGT. J lost 4 bases, V lost 0 bases, and 6 bases had no gene match. This CDR3 comprises 16 residues.

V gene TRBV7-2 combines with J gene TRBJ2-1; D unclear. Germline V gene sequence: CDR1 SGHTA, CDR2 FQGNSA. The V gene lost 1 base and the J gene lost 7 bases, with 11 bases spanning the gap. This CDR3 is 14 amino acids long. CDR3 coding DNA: TGTGCCAGCAGCTTAGGTGGCGTCCCTAATGAGCAGTTCTTC. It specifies CASSLGGVPNEQFF.

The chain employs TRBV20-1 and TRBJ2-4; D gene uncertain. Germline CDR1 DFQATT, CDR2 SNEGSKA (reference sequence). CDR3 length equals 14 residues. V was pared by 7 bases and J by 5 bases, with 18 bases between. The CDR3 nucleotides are TGCAGTGTAGCTTCCGGGCCAACGGAAAACATTCAGTACTTC. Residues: CSVASGPTENIQYF.

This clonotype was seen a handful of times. CDR3 in amino acids: CASSVGGPSLGANVLTF. The CDR3 DNA is TGTGCCAGCAGCGTAGGGGGACCGAGCTTGGGGGCCAACGTCCTGACTTTC. The genes are TRBV9 and TRBJ2-6; D is possibly TRBD1 or TRBD2 (5 bases each). Trimming took off 0 bases at V and 4 bases at J, with 14 bases between the two ends. From germline, CDR1 is SGDLS and CDR2 YYNGEE. There are 17 residues in the CDR3.

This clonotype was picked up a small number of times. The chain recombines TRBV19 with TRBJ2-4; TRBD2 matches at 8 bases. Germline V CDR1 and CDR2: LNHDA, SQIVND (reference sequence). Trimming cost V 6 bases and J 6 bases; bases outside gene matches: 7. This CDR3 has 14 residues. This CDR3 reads CASSHTGTRNIQYF. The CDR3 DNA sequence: TGTGCCAGTAGCCATACCGGGACTAGAAACATTCAGTACTTC.